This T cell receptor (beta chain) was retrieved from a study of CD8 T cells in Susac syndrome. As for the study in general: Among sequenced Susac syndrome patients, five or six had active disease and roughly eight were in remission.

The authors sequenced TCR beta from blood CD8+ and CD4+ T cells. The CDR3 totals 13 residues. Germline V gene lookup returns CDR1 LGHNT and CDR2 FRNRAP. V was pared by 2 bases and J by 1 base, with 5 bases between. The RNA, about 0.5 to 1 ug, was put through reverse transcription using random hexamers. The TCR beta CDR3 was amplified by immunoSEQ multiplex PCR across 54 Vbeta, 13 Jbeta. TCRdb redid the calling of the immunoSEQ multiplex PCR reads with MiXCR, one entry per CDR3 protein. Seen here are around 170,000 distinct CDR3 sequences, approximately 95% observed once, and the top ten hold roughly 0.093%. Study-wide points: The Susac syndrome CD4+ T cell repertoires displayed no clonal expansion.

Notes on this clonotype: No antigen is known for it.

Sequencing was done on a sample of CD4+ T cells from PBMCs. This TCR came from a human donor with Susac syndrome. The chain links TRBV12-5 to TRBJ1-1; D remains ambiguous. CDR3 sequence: CASGLRQNTEAFF. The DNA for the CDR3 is TGTGCTAGTGGTTTGAGGCAGAACACTGAAGCTTTCTTT.